These 16 T cell receptor beta chains were all obtained from the same sample, sequenced in a study of blood T cell repertoires in COVID-19 (TCRdb year 2020). The method behind the library was the immunoSEQ multiplex PCR assay. The immuneACCESS repertoire file appears here via TCRdb, limited to in-frame rearrangements. These files lack a portion of the clones; in checked studies, under half of the deficit traces to unresolved V genes, and the cause of the others is not known. In all, the sample holds more than 400,000 clones, and around 85% of those were seen once. Jointly, the top ten make up roughly 3.2% of the sample. Sequenced material: peripheral blood. The receptors originated from a human donor in a cohort sampled during active COVID-19.

This chain links TRBV6-1 with TRBJ2-5; TRBD2 matches at 9 bases. The V gene's germline CDR1 is MNHNS and CDR2 SASEGT. The CDR3 has 16 residues. Trimming cost V 3 bases and J 5 bases; bases outside gene matches: 10. Here the CDR3 reads CASSESPGLAGETQYF. DNA for the CDR3: TGTGCCAGCAGTGAGTCACCGGGACTAGCAGGGGAGACCCAGTACTTC.

For the CDR3, the DNA is TGTGCCAGCAGCCCCGGGACATTTAGCGCCAGCACAGATACGCAGTATTTT. The encoded protein is CASSPGTFSASTDTQYF. This chain uses TRBV5-5 with TRBJ2-3; D is perhaps TRBD1 (6 bases). The germline CDR1 and CDR2 sequences are SGHKS and YYEKEE (reference sequence). V was clipped by 4 bases and J by 0 bases, with 18 bases between them. This CDR3 is 17 amino acids long.

In its sample, this clone was seen a few times. The V and J genes are TRBV28 and TRBJ1-2; D gene unclear. Trimming pared 8 bases from V and 4 bases from J, leaving 11 bases between. The CDR3 runs 12 residues. Germline V CDR1 and CDR2: MDHEN, SYDVKM. The CDR3 DNA reads TGTGCCAGCTTGGACTCAAGCTATGGCTACACCTTC. The encoded protein is CASLDSSYGYTF.

This clone was observed once. The V call is TRBV6-5, the J call TRBJ2-7; 10 bases align to TRBD2. Germline V gives CDR1 MNHEY, CDR2 SVGAGI. The CDR3 has 13 residues. Trimming cost V 6 bases and J 2 bases; bases outside gene matches: 1. The CDR3 nucleotides are TGTGCCAGCAGAACTAGCGGGACCTACGAGCAGTACTTC. It codes for CASRTSGTYEQYF.

CDR3 in amino acids: CASTLGALTSTDTQYF. The CDR3 bases are TGCGCCAGCACCCTAGGGGCCCTGACTAGCACAGATACGCAGTATTTT. This rearrangement joins TRBV5-1 to TRBJ2-3; possibly TRBD1 for D (5 bases). Trimming took off 6 bases at V and 0 bases at J, with 17 bases between the two ends. Germline V gene lookup returns CDR1 SGHRS and CDR2 YFSETQ. This CDR3 has 16 amino acids.

The V and J genes are TRBV28 and TRBJ2-1; a weak D match, TRBD1 (6 bases). The V end lost 5 bases, the J end lost 4 bases, and 15 bases lay between the germline ends. CDR1 and CDR2 from the germline V gene are MDHEN and SYDVKM. This CDR3 spans 15 amino acids. Here the CDR3 reads CASSLRETGYNEQFF. The CDR3 DNA follows: TGTGCCAGCAGTCTCAGGGAAACAGGGTACAATGAGCAGTTCTTC.

The chain recombines TRBV6-5 with TRBJ2-7, with TRBD1 identical over 7 bases. CDR3 length equals 14 residues. From germline, CDR1 is MNHEY and CDR2 SVGAGI. V shed 2 bases, J shed 3 bases, and the junction held 4 bases outside the gene matches. The CDR3: CASSYGQENYEQYF. The CDR3 nucleotides read TGTGCCAGCAGTTACGGACAGGAGAACTACGAGCAGTACTTC.

This clone was counted a few times. The V call is TRBV6-5, the J call TRBJ2-7; 8 bases fit TRBD1. The junction had 7 bases not matched to a gene; V was cut back by 4 bases and J by 5 bases. The CDR3 is made up of 14 amino acids. Germline V gene sequence: CDR1 MNHEY, CDR2 SVGAGI. Written as DNA, the CDR3 is TGTGCCAGCAGTTTCCTCGACAGGGGCCACGAGCAGTACTTC. Its translation: CASSFLDRGHEQYF.

The J gene is TRBJ2-2, the V gene TRBV15, with D maybe TRBD1 (5 bases). Trimming removed 0 bases at V and 0 bases at J, with 11 bases between. This CDR3 contains 17 residues. Germline CDR1 LNHNV, CDR2 YYDKDF (reference sequence). The CDR3 spells CATSRDIPGTNTGELFF. The CDR3 DNA sequence: TGTGCCACCAGCAGAGATATTCCAGGGACGAACACCGGGGAGCTGTTTTTT.

This chain joins TRBV12-3 or TRBV12-4 and TRBJ2-1; D is perhaps TRBD2 (6 bases). This CDR3 comprises 13 residues. The V and J ends lost 8 bases and 8 bases respectively, with 16 bases between them. The CDR3 loop is CASRPRDSHEQFF. The CDR3, as DNA: TGTGCCAGCCGACCCCGGGACTCCCATGAGCAGTTCTTC.

The rearrangement uses TRBV30 and TRBJ2-7; D is ambiguous. V lost 2 bases and J 3 bases, leaving 5 bases between the germline ends. The CDR3 has 11 amino acids. Germline V gene lookup returns CDR1 GTSNPN and CDR2 SVGIG (reference sequence). The CDR3 spells CAWSQNYEQYF. The CDR3 nucleotides are TGTGCCTGGAGTCAAAACTACGAGCAGTACTTC.

The rearrangement joins TRBV5-1 to TRBJ1-2; 8 bases match TRBD1. Germline values: CDR1 SGHRS, CDR2 YFSETQ. The CDR3 is made up of 16 amino acids. V gave up 4 bases and J gave up 0 bases; unmatched junction bases: 8. The CDR3 nucleotides are TGCGCCAGCAGCCCTTGGACAGGGAATTCTAACTATGGCTACACCTTC. This gives the protein CASSPWTGNSNYGYTF.

V usage is TRBV6-1 and J usage is TRBJ2-7; 7 nucleotides line up with TRBD1. Germline CDR1 reads MNHNS; CDR2 reads SASEGT. V lost 3 bases, J lost 2 bases, and 10 bases stayed unmatched. CDR3 size: 16 residues. For the CDR3, the DNA is TGTGCCAGCAGTGATGCCCCCGGGACAGTTACCTACGAGCAGTACTTC. Amino acids: CASSDAPGTVTYEQYF.

The J gene is TRBJ2-1, the V gene TRBV9, with 9 bases identical to TRBD2. Germline V gene lookup returns CDR1 SGDLS and CDR2 YYNGEE. The V segment lost 5 bases and the J segment 8 bases; nucleotides outside the gene matches: 11. This CDR3 has 15 amino acids. The CDR3 DNA reads as TGTGCCAGCAGGAGATCGGGACTAGCCTATGATGAGCAGTTCTTC. It is translated as CASRRSGLAYDEQFF.

The chain combines TRBV2 with TRBJ2-7; 8 nucleotides match TRBD2. The CDR3 runs to 14 residues. Trimming at V came to 4 bases and at J to 2 bases, leaving 4 bases not matched to a gene. From germline, CDR1 is SNHLY and CDR2 FYNNEI. CDR3 DNA: TGTGCCAGCAGTGTTAGCGGGACAACCTACGAGCAGTACTTC. Protein: CASSVSGTTYEQYF.

The gene calls are TRBV20-1 and TRBJ2-7; D is ambiguous. CDR1 is DFQATT and CDR2 is SNEGSKA in the germline V gene (reference sequence). V shed 3 bases and J shed 3 bases, with 9 bases lying between them. The CDR3 is 12 amino acids. The CDR3 loop reads CSASKGGYEQYF. The CDR3 DNA sequence: TGCAGTGCTAGTAAAGGCGGCTACGAGCAGTACTTC.